This T cell receptor (beta chain) was recovered during a study of technical replicates of blood from a handful of donors. The CDR3 is 13 amino acids. CDR1 and CDR2 (germline): GTSNPN, SVGIG (reference sequence). V was shortened by 6 bases and J by 5 bases, with 16 bases between the two germline ends. Generated by immunoSEQ multiplex PCR, the TCRdb table keeps only in-frame clones and is missing some. The table has nearly 80,000 clones, approximately 93% seen once. The source of this sequence is a human donor in good health. Sequenced sample: T cells isolated from PBMCs. The chain uses TRBV30 and TRBJ2-5; D may be TRBD2 (5 bases). CDR3 DNA: TGTGCCTGTGTGCGGGCGGTTGGGGAGACCCAGTACTTC. Translated, it gives CACVRAVGETQYF. The variable domain in full, completed from reference TRBV30 and TRBJ2-5, reads SQTIHQWPATLVQPVGSPLSLECTVEGTSNPNLYWYRQAAGRGLQLLFYSVGIGQISSEVPQNLSASRPQDRQFILSSKKLLLSDSGFYLCACVRAVGETQYFGPGTRLLVL.